This T cell receptor (beta chain) stems from a study of blood T cell repertoires in COVID-19. Looking at the study overall: Collection of acute and convalescent COVID-19 samples took place in the United States, Italy and Spain.

Per the original methods: Reference gene primer amplification yielded estimated nucleated cell counts. The repertoire was sequenced with immunoSEQ multiplex PCR; TCRdb's copy has only in-frame clones and lacks some. V, J and clone size are those of that table, while D and trimming were read from the DNA. The sample lists a few hundred thousand clones, approximately 85% seen once, with 1.5% to 2% in the top ten. The germline CDR1 and CDR2 sequences are MDHEN and SYDVKM. The J segment lost 4 bases and the V segment lost 5 bases, leaving 4 bases of the junction unmatched. The CDR3 length is 14 residues. Adults between roughly 18 and 95 years of age took part from some 25 US areas. Recovered Cohort 3 donors showed two negative PCRs, clearance, or symptom resolution.

The source of this sequence is a woman aged 45-60 years who had recovered from COVID-19. Sequences were obtained from PBMCs or T cells enriched from blood (not recorded which). The chain joins TRBV28 to TRBJ2-2, with 7 bases fitting TRBD1. This CDR3 reads CASSETGFTGELFF. DNA for the CDR3: TGTGCCAGCAGTGAGACAGGGTTCACCGGGGAGCTGTTTTTT.